The clone carrying this TCR beta chain was counted only a few times. Its antigen remains unknown. This entry belongs to a study of CD8+ T cells in alopecia areata. Across the study: Dosing with tofacitinib proceeded for 6 to 18 months, followed by 6 months off drug.

cDNA serving as the sequencing template came from extracted, reverse transcribed RNA. The data were produced by immunoSEQ multiplex PCR, yet TCRdb's version contains in-frame clones alone and is incomplete. Among roughly 140,000 clones, approximately 49% were seen once, and the ten largest hold 0.95% to 1%. Study-level points and caveats: Scalp data also include sequences from resident alphabeta T cells of normal skin.

From alopecia areata patients, lesional scalp punch biopsies and peripheral blood were collected. The receptor comes from a human donor with alopecia areata. Sequences were derived from CD4+ T cells sorted from blood, sampled at week 0.

In DNA, the CDR3 is TGCGCCAGCAGTGTGGGGGCAACCTTCGCTGGGGCCAACGTCCTGACTTTC. Encoded protein: CASSVGATFAGANVLTF. The rearrangement uses TRBV4-1 and TRBJ2-6; a possible D gene is TRBD1 (6 bases). This CDR3 contains 17 residues. The germline V gene encodes CDR1 MGHRA and CDR2 YSYEKL. Trimming removed 6 bases from V and 2 bases from J, with 17 bases in between.